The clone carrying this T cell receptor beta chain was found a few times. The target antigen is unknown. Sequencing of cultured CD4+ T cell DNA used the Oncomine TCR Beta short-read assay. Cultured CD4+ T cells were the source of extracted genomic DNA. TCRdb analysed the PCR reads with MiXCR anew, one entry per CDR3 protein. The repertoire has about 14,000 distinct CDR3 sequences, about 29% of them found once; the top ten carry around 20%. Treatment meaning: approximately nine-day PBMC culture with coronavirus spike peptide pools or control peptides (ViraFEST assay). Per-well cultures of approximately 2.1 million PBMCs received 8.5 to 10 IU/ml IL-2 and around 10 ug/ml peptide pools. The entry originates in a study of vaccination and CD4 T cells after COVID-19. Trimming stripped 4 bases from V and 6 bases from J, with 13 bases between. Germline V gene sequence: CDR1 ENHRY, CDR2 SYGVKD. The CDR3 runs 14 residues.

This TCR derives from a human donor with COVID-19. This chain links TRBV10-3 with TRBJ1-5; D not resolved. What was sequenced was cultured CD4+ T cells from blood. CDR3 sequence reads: CAISGTEQSQPQHF. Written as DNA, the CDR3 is TGTGCCATCAGTGGAACCGAGCAATCTCAGCCCCAGCATTTT.